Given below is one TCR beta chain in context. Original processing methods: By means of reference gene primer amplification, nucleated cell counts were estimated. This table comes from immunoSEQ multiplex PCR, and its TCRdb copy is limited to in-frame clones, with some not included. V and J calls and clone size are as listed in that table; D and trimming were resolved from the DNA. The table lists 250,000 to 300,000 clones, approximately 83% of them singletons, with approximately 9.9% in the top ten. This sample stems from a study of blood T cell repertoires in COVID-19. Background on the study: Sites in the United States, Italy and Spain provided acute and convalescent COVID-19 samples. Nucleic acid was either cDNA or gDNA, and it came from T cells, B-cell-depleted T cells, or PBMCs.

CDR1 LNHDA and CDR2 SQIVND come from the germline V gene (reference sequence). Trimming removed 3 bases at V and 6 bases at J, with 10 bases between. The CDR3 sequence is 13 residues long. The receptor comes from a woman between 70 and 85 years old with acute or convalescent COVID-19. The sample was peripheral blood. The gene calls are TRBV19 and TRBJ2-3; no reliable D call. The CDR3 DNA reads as TGTGCCAGTAGTATGTCTAGAGCGGATACGCAGTATTTT. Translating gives CASSMSRADTQYF.